Following are 31 T cell receptor beta chains from one sample sequenced in a study of cytomegalovirus exposure and HLA in healthy donors. PCR was performed using 60 Vbeta and 13 Jbeta primers. The method was immunoSEQ multiplex PCR; TCRdb's version includes in-frame clones alone and lacks a portion of them. This sample's table has 93,000 or so clones. The source material was PBMCs. These receptors all come from a man aged 35 to 55 in good health and CMV-seronegative.

The chain joins TRBV27 to TRBJ2-3; 9 bases match TRBD2. Germline V gene sequence: CDR1 MNHEY, CDR2 SMNVEV (reference sequence). The trim removed 5 bases at V and 2 bases at J, leaving 5 bases unmatched. CDR3 size: 15 residues. Written as DNA, the CDR3 is TGTGCCAGCAGTACTAGCGGGCATCCCACAGATACGCAGTATTTT. This translates into CASSTSGHPTDTQYF.

Points on this clone: The sample holds other DNA sequences that translate to the same CDR3. CDR3 bases: TGCGCCAGCAGTGAGTCGGGGGGGTCCGAGCAGTACTTC. It translates to CASSESGGSEQYF. The chain is built from TRBV10-2 and TRBJ2-7; 7 positions agree with TRBD2. V shed 0 bases, J shed 6 bases, and the junction held 2 bases outside the gene matches. CDR1 and CDR2 from the germline V gene are WSHSY and SAAADI. There are 13 residues in the CDR3.

J is TRBJ2-7 and V is TRBV19; 8 bases are shared with TRBD2. Per the germline V gene, CDR1 is LNHDA and CDR2 is SQIVND (reference sequence). V lost 3 bases and J lost 5; bases outside the gene matches: 9. The CDR3 is 15 amino acids. CDR3 region: CASSMTGGRTHEQYF. The CDR3 region has the DNA TGTGCCAGTAGTATGACGGGGGGGAGGACCCACGAGCAGTACTTC.

This chain links TRBV7-2 with TRBJ2-1; 7 bases align to TRBD2. Looked up from germline, CDR1 is SGHTA and CDR2 is FQGNSA. The CDR3 contains 16 residues. The trim removed 1 base at V and 4 bases at J, leaving 7 bases unmatched. CDR3 sequence: CASSLGGGRGYNEQFF. CDR3 sequence (DNA): TGTGCCAGCAGCTTAGGTGGCGGGAGAGGGTACAATGAGCAGTTCTTC.

This chain uses TRBV5-1 with TRBJ1-6, with 7 bases fitting TRBD1. The germline V gene encodes CDR1 SGHRS and CDR2 YFSETQ. This CDR3 contains 16 residues. After removal of 2 bases from V and 3 bases from J, the junction contained 5 bases not matched to a gene. The CDR3 DNA reads as TGCGCCAGCAGCTTAGGGACAGCTAACTATAATTCACCCCTCCACTTT. It yields the protein CASSLGTANYNSPLHF. Drawing the rest from reference TRBV5-1 and TRBJ1-6, the complete variable domain is KAGVTQTPRYLIKTRGQQVTLSCSPISGHRSVSWYQQTPGQGLQFLFEYFSETQRNKGNFPGRFSGRQFSNSRSEMNVSTLELGDSALYLCASSLGTANYNSPLHFGNGTRLTVT.

In DNA form, the CDR3 reads TGTGCCAGCAGTTTAGGAGCCCAAGAGACCCAGTACTTC. Residues: CASSLGAQETQYF. The V and J genes are TRBV27 and TRBJ2-5; D call uncertain. CDR1 MNHEY and CDR2 SMNVEV come from the germline V gene (reference sequence). This CDR3 region has 13 residues. V was clipped by 2 bases and J by 1 base, with 5 bases between them.

This chain links TRBV2 with TRBJ1-2; 8 positions match TRBD1. The CDR3 is 17 amino acids. V lost 6 bases and J lost 4; bases outside the gene matches: 16. Germline loops: CDR1 SNHLY, CDR2 FYNNEI. This CDR3 is CASSAETGTGSIYGYTF. The CDR3 region has the DNA TGTGCCAGCAGCGCCGAAACGGGGACAGGTTCAATCTATGGCTACACCTTC. The whole variable domain, filled in from reference TRBV2 and TRBJ1-2, reads EPEVTQTPSHQVTQMGQEVILRCVPISNHLYFYWYRQILGQKVEFLVSFYNNEISEKSEIFDDQFSVERPDGSNFTLKIRSTKLEDSAMYFCASSAETGTGSIYGYTFGSGTRLTVV.

The chain joins TRBV19 to TRBJ2-6; 7 bases line up with TRBD1. The CDR3 contains 17 residues. Germline trimming cut 5 bases from V and 0 bases from J; bases unmatched to any gene: 7. Germline V gene lookup returns CDR1 LNHDA and CDR2 SQIVND (reference sequence). The CDR3 DNA reads TGTGCCAGTAGTCGGTCAGGGGACAGCTCTGGGGCCAACGTCCTGACTTTC. Translated: CASSRSGDSSGANVLTF. The whole variable domain, filled in from reference TRBV19 and TRBJ2-6, reads DGGITQSPKYLFRKEGQNVTLSCEQNLNHDAMYWYRQDPGQGLRLIYYSQIVNDFQKGDIAEGYSVSREKKESFPLTVTSAQKNPTAFYLCASSRSGDSSGANVLTFGAGSRLTVL.

The chain has TRBV19 and TRBJ2-1; 7 positions agree with TRBD2. Trimming at V came to 1 base and at J to 7 bases, leaving 7 bases not matched to a gene. CDR3 length: 15 residues. CDR1 and CDR2 from the germline V gene are LNHDA and SQIVND (reference sequence). CDR3 amino acids: CASSIGGRADNEQFF. DNA for the CDR3: TGTGCCAGTAGTATAGGTGGGAGGGCAGATAATGAGCAGTTCTTC. Looking up the rest from reference TRBV19 and TRBJ2-1 gives the full variable domain: DGGITQSPKYLFRKEGQNVTLSCEQNLNHDAMYWYRQDPGQGLRLIYYSQIVNDFQKGDIAEGYSVSREKKESFPLTVTSAQKNPTAFYLCASSIGGRADNEQFFGPGTRLTVL.

The V gene is TRBV15, the J gene TRBJ1-1; 11 bases match TRBD1. In germline, CDR1 is LNHNV, CDR2 YYDKDF (reference sequence). The CDR3 runs 16 residues. J lost 5 bases, V lost 5 bases, and 10 bases had no gene match. The CDR3 region has the DNA TGTGCCACCAGCGGGGCGGGGGACAGGGGGAGGACTGAAGCTTTCTTT. Its translation: CATSGAGDRGRTEAFF.

Remarks on this clone: The sample contains more than one DNA sequence encoding this CDR3. The chain employs TRBV18 and TRBJ2-7; no clear D gene. V shed 0 bases and J shed 4 bases, with 10 bases lying between them. CDR1 is KGHSH and CDR2 is LQKENI in the germline V gene. CDR3 length: 14 amino acids. The CDR3, as DNA: TGTGCCAGCTCACCACCGGCAAATCCTTACGAGCAGTACTTC. Protein sequence: CASSPPANPYEQYF.

The chain combines TRBV11-2 with TRBJ2-2; D not resolved. This CDR3 contains 15 residues. Trimming pared 1 base from V and 6 bases from J, leaving 12 bases between. From germline, CDR1 is SGHAT and CDR2 FQNNGV. CDR3 sequence (DNA): TGTGCCAGCAGCTTAGCTTCTAGAATCGCCGGGGAGCTGTTTTTT. The encoded protein is CASSLASRIAGELFF.

This chain joins TRBV4-3 and TRBJ1-4; 10 bases are a match to TRBD1. Germline trimming cut 5 bases from V and 7 bases from J; bases unmatched to any gene: 7. Germline values: CDR1 LGHNA, CDR2 YSLEER. This CDR3 is built from 15 residues. CDR3 region: CASSSRTGGSEKLFF. As DNA, the CDR3 is TGCGCCAGCAGCTCCCGGACAGGGGGTAGTGAAAAACTGTTTTTT.

In the case of this clone: Other DNA variants within this sample encode the same CDR3. V usage is TRBV18 and J usage is TRBJ1-1, with no clear D. Germline V gene data show CDR1 as KGHSH and CDR2 as LQKENI. The V end was cut by 4 bases, the J end by 1 base, with 7 bases between. The CDR3 totals 13 residues. CDR3 in amino acids: CASSQQENTEAFF. DNA of the CDR3: TGTGCCAGCTCACAACAAGAGAACACTGAAGCTTTCTTT.

The gene calls are TRBV21-1 and TRBJ1-1. TRBV21-1 is recorded as a pseudogene. The CDR3 extends over 12 amino acids. The CDR3 nucleotides read TGTGCCAGCAGAGCCCCTTCCACTGAAGCTTTCTTT. It codes for CASRAPSTEAFF.

The chain links TRBV5-4 to TRBJ2-5; TRBD1 might be the D (6 bases). Trimming cost V 0 bases and J 5 bases, with 11 bases left between them. CDR1 is SGHNT, CDR2 YYREEE, per germline (reference sequence). The CDR3 sequence is 14 residues long. This CDR3 reads CASSLGRGSETQYF. In DNA form, the CDR3 reads TGTGCCAGCAGCTTGGGCAGGGGTTCTGAGACCCAGTACTTC.

This chain uses TRBV9 with TRBJ2-7, with 9 bases lining up with TRBD1. V shed 0 bases and J 6 bases; nucleotides not matched to a gene: 7. Germline assignment: CDR1 SGDLS and CDR2 YYNGEE. This CDR3 is built from 15 residues. CDR3 in DNA: TGTGCCAGCAGCGTAGGGGGACAGGGTTCACGCGAGCAGTACTTC. It encodes CASSVGGQGSREQYF.

The chain combines TRBV25-1 with TRBJ1-1; 8 positions match TRBD1. J gave up 2 bases and V 6 bases, and 2 bases lay outside the gene matches. Germline CDR1 reads MGHDK; CDR2 reads SYGVNS. This CDR3 is 13 amino acids long. CDR3 in DNA: TGTGCCAGCAGGGGGACAGGCAACACTGAAGCTTTCTTT. Translated: CASRGTGNTEAFF.

The chain is built from TRBV7-9 and TRBJ1-1; 10 bases match TRBD1. After removal of 5 bases from V and 1 base from J, the junction contained 1 base not matched to a gene. CDR3 length equals 14 residues. CDR1 and CDR2 from the germline V gene are SEHNR and FQNEAQ (reference sequence). In DNA form, the CDR3 reads TGTGCCAGCAGCCGACAGGGGGCGAACACTGAAGCTTTCTTT. It is translated as CASSRQGANTEAFF.

The chain joins TRBV7-2 to TRBJ2-7; TRBD2 matches at 9 bases. Germline V gene data show CDR1 as SGHTA and CDR2 as FQGNSA. The V and J ends lost 5 bases and 6 bases, in that order; junction bases with no gene match: 8. This CDR3 is 14 amino acids long. The CDR3: CASSTGLARGEQYF. The CDR3 coding sequence is TGTGCCAGCAGCACTGGACTAGCGAGGGGCGAGCAGTACTTC.

V and J are TRBV6-5 and TRBJ2-1; 7 bases agree with TRBD2. There are 15 residues in the CDR3. With V trimmed by 6 bases and J by 4 bases, 9 bases remained unmatched. Germline V gives CDR1 MNHEY, CDR2 SVGAGI. The CDR3 loop is CASRLISGEYNEQFF. CDR3 DNA sequence: TGTGCCAGCAGGTTAATCAGCGGGGAGTACAATGAGCAGTTCTTC.

The V call is TRBV7-2, the J call TRBJ2-3; D is possibly TRBD1 (5 bases). V was shortened by 4 bases and J by 0 bases, with 11 bases between the two germline ends. CDR1 is SGHTA, CDR2 FQGNSA, per germline. This CDR3 has 15 amino acids. CDR3: CASSSQGLSTDTQYF. In DNA, the CDR3 is TGTGCCAGCAGCTCCCAGGGCCTCAGCACAGATACGCAGTATTTT.

V gene TRBV25-1 combines with J gene TRBJ1-6, with TRBD1 matching 8 bases. Per germline, CDR1 MGHDK and CDR2 SYGVNS. V dropped 5 bases and J dropped 5; count of bases not matched to a gene: 2. The CDR3 loop spans 14 amino acids. CDR3 amino acids: CASSRTGNNSPLHF. CDR3 DNA: TGTGCCAGCAGTCGGACAGGGAATAATTCACCCCTCCACTTT.

V is TRBV29-1 and J is TRBJ1-2, with D unclear. Germline CDR1 and CDR2: SQVTM and ANQGSEA. This CDR3 has 12 residues. Trimming left V 4 bases short and J 4 bases short, with 10 bases between. CDR3 DNA: TGCAGCGTTGGAGAGGCGGGCTATGGCTACACCTTC. Translated, it gives CSVGEAGYGYTF.

The chain links TRBV7-2 to TRBJ1-2, with D maybe TRBD1 (5 bases). Looked up from germline, CDR1 is SGHTA and CDR2 is FQGNSA. The CDR3 is 14 residues long. V was shortened by 1 base and J by 5 bases, with 11 bases between the two germline ends. The CDR3 reads CASSLGVRGYGYTF. As DNA, the CDR3 is TGTGCCAGCAGCTTAGGAGTCCGGGGGTATGGCTACACCTTC.

The chain is built from TRBV5-1 and TRBJ2-2; TRBD2 aligns across 7 bases. The CDR3 has 16 amino acids. Germline V lookup: CDR1 SGHRS, CDR2 YFSETQ. V dropped 9 bases and J dropped 6; count of bases not matched to a gene: 17. The DNA for the CDR3 is TGCGCCACCTATGTTATCGAAAGCGGGACCCCCGGGGAGCTGTTTTTT. Encoded protein: CATYVIESGTPGELFF. The full variable domain, its missing parts supplied by reference TRBV5-1 and TRBJ2-2, is KAGVTQTPRYLIKTRGQQVTLSCSPISGHRSVSWYQQTPGQGLQFLFEYFSETQRNKGNFPGRFSGRQFSNSRSEMNVSTLELGDSALYLCATYVIESGTPGELFFGEGSRLTVL.

The chain employs TRBV6-5 and TRBJ2-7; 7 bases are a match to TRBD1. The CDR3 covers 13 residues. With V trimmed by 10 bases and J by 0 bases, 6 bases remained unmatched. Germline lookup yields CDR1 MNHEY and CDR2 SVGAGI. The CDR3 here is CATKTGSSYEQYF. The CDR3 nucleotides are TGTGCCACCAAGACAGGGAGCTCCTACGAGCAGTACTTC.

J is TRBJ1-1 and V is TRBV11-2; a possible D gene is TRBD1 (6 bases). Looked up from germline, CDR1 is SGHAT and CDR2 is FQNNGV. V lost 5 bases and J lost 5, with 15 bases in between. The CDR3 loop spans 14 amino acids. The CDR3 loop reads CASSRAGGLTEAFF. In nucleotides, the CDR3 is TGTGCCAGCAGCAGAGCCGGGGGGCTGACTGAAGCTTTCTTT.

The CDR3 DNA reads as TGTGCCAGCTCACCAACAGGACTAGCGGGAAGCACAGATACGCAGTATTTT. Protein sequence: CASSPTGLAGSTDTQYF. The rearrangement joins TRBV18 to TRBJ2-3; 12 bases match TRBD2. CDR3 length: 17 amino acids. Germline CDR1 and CDR2: KGHSH and LQKENI. Trimming at V came to 2 bases and at J to 0 bases, leaving 3 bases not matched to a gene.

This sequence joins TRBV5-1 and TRBJ1-3, with 9 bases fitting TRBD1. The germline V gene encodes CDR1 SGHRS and CDR2 YFSETQ. There are 14 residues in the CDR3. The ends lost 3 bases at V and 4 bases at J; junction bases unmatched: 2. This CDR3 reads CASSWGTGGNTIYF. CDR3 coding DNA: TGCGCCAGCAGCTGGGGGACAGGGGGAAACACCATATATTTT.

The chain has TRBV5-6 and TRBJ2-1; possibly TRBD2 for D (6 bases). CDR1 and CDR2 from the germline V gene are SGHDT and YYEEEE. The CDR3 has 14 residues. V was shortened by 0 bases and J by 8 bases, with 12 bases between the two germline ends. The CDR3 here is CASSLGGLADEQFF. CDR3 coding DNA: TGTGCCAGCAGCTTGGGGGGACTGGCCGATGAGCAGTTCTTC.